A selection of T cell receptor beta chains follows, all from one sample in a study of CD8+ T cells in alopecia areata. This table comes from immunoSEQ multiplex PCR, and its TCRdb copy is limited to in-frame clones, with some not included. The profile shows 85,000 to 110,000 clones, more than 75% of them singletons. The sequencing used CD8+ T cells sorted from blood, collected at roughly week 30, from a patient treated with tofacitinib. These receptors were obtained from a human donor with alopecia areata. CDR3s include the opening cysteine and the closing phenylalanine or tryptophan. The D gene is left open where the match is weak. The size entry is marked missing in some rows and otherwise reads once, few, many or a size class.

j_call,d_call,clone_size,v_call,cdr3_nt,cdr3_aa
TRBJ2-3,TRBD2,.,TRBV9,TGTGCCAGCAGCGCGGGACTAGCGGACACAGATACGCAGTATTTT,CASSAGLADTDTQYF
TRBJ2-1,.,.,TRBV29-1,TGCAGCGTCGGGCAGGGAATGATGAATGAGCAGTTCTTC,CSVGQGMMNEQFF
TRBJ2-1,.,.,TRBV7-9,TGTGCCAGCAGCTTAGTAGGACATCCTTCCTACAATGAGCAGTTCTTC,CASSLVGHPSYNEQFF
TRBJ2-7,TRBD2,few,TRBV29-1,TGCAGCGTTGAACGGCGGGGGTCCTCCTACGAGCAGTACTTC,CSVERRGSSYEQYF
TRBJ2-1,TRBD1,.,TRBV5-4,TGTGCCAGCAGCTTGGTAGGACAGGTGAATGAGCAGTTCTTC,CASSLVGQVNEQFF
TRBJ1-1,.,.,TRBV27,TGTGCCAGCAGTTTATCCCAGAGAAACACTGAAGCTTTCTTT,CASSLSQRNTEAFF
TRBJ2-7,TRBD1,.,TRBV6-6,TGTGCCAGCAGTTATACAGGGGGTCCCTACGAGCAGTACTTC,CASSYTGGPYEQYF
TRBJ2-7,.,once,TRBV27,TGTGCCAGCAGTGCGGGGTTTGGCTACGAGCAGTACTTC,CASSAGFGYEQYF
TRBJ2-3,TRBD2,.,TRBV6-6,TGTGCCAGCCGAACCGGGACTAACGAGATAGATACGCAGTATTTT,CASRTGTNEIDTQYF
TRBJ1-1,.,few,TRBV7-8,TGTGCCAGCAGCGGGGGGGAGCCGAAAACTGAAGCTTTCTTT,CASSGGEPKTEAFF
TRBJ2-7,TRBD1,.,TRBV13,TGTGCCAGCAGCTCTGGGGACAGGGGGCTGGAGCAGTACTTC,CASSSGDRGLEQYF
TRBJ2-7,TRBD2,.,TRBV6-5,TGTGCCAGCAGGACCGGGACTAGCGGATACGAGCAGTACTTC,CASRTGTSGYEQYF
TRBJ2-5,TRBD2,few,TRBV4-2,TGTGCCAGCAGCCTCGGGGGGGTGCAGTACTTC,CASSLGGVQYF
TRBJ2-7,.,.,TRBV5-5,TGTGCCAGCAGTTCGGGTGACTACGAGCAGTACTTC,CASSSGDYEQYF
TRBJ2-7,TRBD1,.,TRBV15,TGTGCCACCAGCAGAGATTACGGGACAGGGAATAGCGAGCAGTACTTC,CATSRDYGTGNSEQYF
TRBJ2-7,.,.,TRBV4-1,TGCGCCAGCAGCCAAGAAGGGTGGCAGGGGAACTCCTACGAGCAGTACTTC,CASSQEGWQGNSYEQYF
TRBJ1-2,.,.,TRBV7-9,TGTGCCAGCAGCTTAGAAGACGCTAGGGGCTACACCTTC,CASSLEDARGYTF
TRBJ1-1,.,.,TRBV7-9,TGTGCCAGCAGCACCTCGAGGGGATACACTGAAGCTTTCTTT,CASSTSRGYTEAFF
TRBJ2-1,.,.,TRBV9,TGTGCCTCCTCGACTAGTGTCGATGAGCAGTTCTTC,CASSTSVDEQFF
TRBJ2-1,.,.,TRBV11-2,TGTGCCAGCAGCTTGACCCAGAATGAGCAGTTCTTC,CASSLTQNEQFF
TRBJ1-6,.,.,TRBV27,TGTGCCAGCAGTTTAGGGCGTTCACCCCTCCACTTT,CASSLGRSPLHF
TRBJ2-1,TRBD1,once,TRBV5-1,TGCGCCAGCAGCGTGTCCGGGACAGGGGAGTTCTTC,CASSVSGTGEFF
TRBJ2-2,TRBD1,.,TRBV4-1,TGCGCCAGCAGCCAAGGAGGGACAGGGGCTACCGGGGAGCTGTTTTTT,CASSQGGTGATGELFF
TRBJ2-1,.,.,TRBV29-1,TGCAGCGCGGACCACAATGAGCAGTTCTTC,CSADHNEQFF
TRBJ1-2,TRBD1,.,TRBV7-9,TGTGCCAGCAGCAACCCATTAGACAGGGCCTTGGAGGGCTACACCTTC,CASSNPLDRALEGYTF
TRBJ2-7,TRBD2,.,TRBV27,TGTGCCAGTGCCCGGGGGGCCTACGAGCAGTACTTC,CASARGAYEQYF
TRBJ2-3,TRBD2,.,TRBV5-1,TGCGCCAGCAGCTTGTCAGCGGGGGCGTCTTTCACAGATACGCAGTATTTT,CASSLSAGASFTDTQYF
TRBJ2-1,.,.,TRBV30,TGTGCCTGGAGTGACAGCCCCGAGCAGTTCTTC,CAWSDSPEQFF
TRBJ2-7,.,few,TRBV29-1,TGCAGCGTTGAGGAAAACACAGGGTATACCTACGAGCAGTACTTC,CSVEENTGYTYEQYF
TRBJ1-2,TRBD1,.,TRBV5-4,TGTGCCAGCAGCTTGTTGGGACAGGGACTACCCTATGGCTACACCTTC,CASSLLGQGLPYGYTF
TRBJ2-5,.,.,TRBV19,TGTGCCAGTAGTATAGGGGAACTGAAAGAGACCCAGTACTTC,CASSIGELKETQYF
TRBJ2-7,.,.,TRBV10-3,TGTGCCATCAGTGAGTCCGGCGTTGGCTACGAGCAGTACTTC,CAISESGVGYEQYF
TRBJ2-7,TRBD1,.,TRBV5-1,TGCGCCAGCAGCTCCGGGACAGAGACTTACGAGCAGTACTTC,CASSSGTETYEQYF
TRBJ2-3,.,.,TRBV7-7,TGTGCTAGCAGCCCCAAGCCCAGGGCAGATACGCAGTATTTT,CASSPKPRADTQYF
TRBJ1-2,.,.,TRBV9,TGTGCCAGCAGCGTGGGTGGTAGGACAGCCCTTAACTATGGCTACACCTTC,CASSVGGRTALNYGYTF
TRBJ2-5,.,.,TRBV27,TGTGCCAGCAGTCCCGTGGGACTGGGTGAAGAGACCCAGTACTTC,CASSPVGLGEETQYF
TRBJ2-5,TRBD1,.,TRBV6-9,TGTGCCACCATGATACCGGGACAGGGGGTGGAAGAGACCCAGTACTTC,CATMIPGQGVEETQYF
TRBJ2-5,.,few,TRBV4-2,TGTGCCAGCAGCCAAGAAGGGGGGAAGACCCAGTACTTC,CASSQEGGKTQYF
TRBJ2-7,TRBD1,.,TRBV29-1,TGCAGCGTTGAAGTGGGGACAGGGACTTACGAGCAGTACTTC,CSVEVGTGTYEQYF
TRBJ2-7,TRBD1,few,TRBV14,TGTGCCAGCAGCCAAAGGGACAGGATGGACTACGAGCAGTACTTC,CASSQRDRMDYEQYF
TRBJ2-5,.,.,TRBV5-6,TGTGCCAGCAGTCTGCTCCCCCAGGGTGGGGAGACCCAGTACTTC,CASSLLPQGGETQYF
TRBJ1-2,.,.,TRBV5-1,TGCGCCAGCACAGAATTTGCTCAAGGGGATGGCTACACCTTC,CASTEFAQGDGYTF
TRBJ1-5,.,.,TRBV2,TGTGCCAGCAGCGGGCCCTATAGCAATCAGCCCCAGCATTTT,CASSGPYSNQPQHF
TRBJ1-5,TRBD1,.,TRBV4-1,TGCGCCAGCAGCCAGATGGGACAGGGCAATCAGCCCCAGCATTTT,CASSQMGQGNQPQHF
TRBJ2-3,.,.,TRBV5-4,TGTGCCAGCAGCTTGGGGCCAGCCAACTCAGATACGCAGTATTTT,CASSLGPANSDTQYF
TRBJ2-1,TRBD1,.,TRBV29-1,TGCAGTTTAAGGACAGGGGTTAGCTCCTACAATGAGCAGTTCTTC,CSLRTGVSSYNEQFF
TRBJ2-5,.,.,TRBV9,TGTGCCAGCAGCGTCGGCGGGGAGACCCAGTACTTC,CASSVGGETQYF
TRBJ2-7,TRBD1,.,TRBV19,TGTGCCAGTAGTGCCGGGACAGGGGCCTACGAGCAGTACTTC,CASSAGTGAYEQYF
TRBJ2-5,TRBD2,.,TRBV10-1,TGCGCCAGCGTTATCGGGACTAGCGACCCCAACCAAGAGACCCAGTACTTC,CASVIGTSDPNQETQYF
TRBJ2-7,TRBD2,.,TRBV7-8,TGTGCCAGCAGCTTAATGCCTAGCGGGGGATCCTACGAGCAGTACTTC,CASSLMPSGGSYEQYF
TRBJ2-6,.,.,TRBV29-1,TGCAGCGTTGAAGATCTCTCGGGGTCTGGGGCCAACGTCCTGACTTTC,CSVEDLSGSGANVLTF
TRBJ2-3,TRBD1,.,TRBV19,TGTGCCAGTAGTACTAGACAGGGGGCTAGCACAGATACGCAGTATTTT,CASSTRQGASTDTQYF
TRBJ2-5,.,.,TRBV28,TGTGCCAGCAGTTTACGTGAGACCCAGTACTTC,CASSLRETQYF
TRBJ2-2,.,.,TRBV7-9,TGTGCCAGCAACAAACTCGGACTGAACACCGGGGAGCTGTTTTTT,CASNKLGLNTGELFF
TRBJ1-3,TRBD1,.,TRBV25-1,TGTGCCAGCAGTGAAGGACAGGGGGCAAAAGGAAACACCATATATTTT,CASSEGQGAKGNTIYF
TRBJ2-1,TRBD2,.,TRBV28,TGTGCCAGCAGTTTATCCCGGACAGTACTAGCGGGAGGGGACAATGAGCAGTTCTTC,CASSLSRTVLAGGDNEQFF
TRBJ1-3,TRBD1,.,TRBV28,TGTGCCAGCAGGGAGACAGGGGTCTCTGGAAACACCATATATTTT,CASRETGVSGNTIYF